This passage covers 4 T cell receptor beta chains from one sample sequenced in a study of radiotherapy plus CTLA-4 blockade in lung cancer. Some clones are missing from TCRdb's copy, which holds only in-frame ones; the method was immunoSEQ multiplex PCR. Of 50,000 to 70,000 clones in the sample, 70% to 80% are singletons; the top ten hold roughly 4%. Sequenced here: peripheral blood, sampled from a patient treated with radiotherapy plus ipilimumab. All receptors come from a human donor with non-small cell lung cancer who had a partial response to radiotherapy plus ipilimumab.

This sequence joins TRBV5-4 and TRBJ1-1; D is undetermined. The germline gives CDR1 SGHNT, CDR2 YYREEE (reference sequence). The CDR3 contains 15 residues. Trimming removed 2 bases at V and 1 base at J, with 12 bases between. CDR3 in amino acids: CASSFAGRRNTEAFF. The CDR3 nucleotides read TGTGCCAGCAGCTTCGCGGGCAGGCGGAACACTGAAGCTTTCTTT.

This clone was seen a single time. The chain uses TRBV13 and TRBJ2-7, with D perhaps matching TRBD2 (6 bases). The CDR3 consists of 13 residues. V lost 2 bases and J 5 bases, leaving 10 bases between the germline ends. From germline, CDR1 is PRHDT and CDR2 FYEKMQ (reference sequence). The CDR3 reads CASSLLRGNEQYF. CDR3 coding DNA: TGTGCCAGCAGCTTACTTCGCGGGAACGAGCAGTACTTC.

The chain links TRBV5-1 to TRBJ1-4; TRBD1 might be the D (5 bases). Germline V lookup: CDR1 SGHRS, CDR2 YFSETQ. V lost 4 bases, J lost 6 bases, and 16 bases lay in between. This CDR3 region has 15 residues. CDR3 in amino acids: CASSIQAVGYEKLFF. The DNA for the CDR3 is TGCGCCAGCAGCATACAGGCTGTGGGGTATGAAAAACTGTTTTTT.

CDR3 region: CAWSVLSGGRRQYF. CDR3 nucleotide sequence: TGTGCCTGGAGTGTGCTATCGGGGGGGCGGCGGCAGTACTTC. The genes are TRBV30 and TRBJ2-7; the match to TRBD2 covers 8 bases. V lost 0 bases to trimming and J lost 9 bases; unmatched junction nucleotides: 10. This CDR3 is 14 amino acids long. Germline loops: CDR1 GTSNPN, CDR2 SVGIG (reference sequence).